This TCR beta chain comes out of a study of response to subunit inactivated influenza vaccine. In its sample, this clonotype was seen many times. TCRdb used MiXCR to reprocess the RT-PCR reads, holding one entry per CDR3 protein. The table shows 550,000 to 650,000 distinct CDR3 sequences, with about 11% occurring only once. V shed 1 base and J 2 bases; nucleotides not matched to a gene: 4. This CDR3 is 15 amino acids long. Per germline, CDR1 DFQATT and CDR2 SNEGSKA (reference sequence). The chain combines TRBV20-1 with TRBJ2-3; 9 bases match TRBD2. This receptor was taken from a man aged 50 or older who received an inactivated influenza vaccine. Sequencing was performed on PBMCs from blood, taken on the day of vaccination. CDR3 sequence (DNA): TGCAGTGCTAGAGTTCTAGCGGGACTCACAGATACGCAGTATTTT. This codes for CSARVLAGLTDTQYF.